This TCR beta chain is drawn from a study of STAT5B mutations in CD4+ large granular lymphocyte leukemia. The study's findings and limits: Higher CD4+ than CD8+ T-LGLL clonality might reflect small sample size. Compared with healthy controls (2/35), patient top clones favored TRBV06 (8/27).

Only in-frame clones appear in the TCRdb table, and some are missing; sequencing was by immunoSEQ multiplex PCR. The top ten clones hold 0.4% to 0.45% of a sample with around 23,000 clones, over 60% of them seen once. Points on this clone: Antigen: not known.

The V gene's germline CDR1 is GTSNPN and CDR2 SVGIG (reference sequence). The CDR3 is 13 residues long. The ends were cut back, 8 bases at V and 1 base at J, with 12 bases in the middle. Sequencing was carried out using CD4+ T cells from blood buffy coats. The source of this sequence is a human donor in good health. The V gene is TRBV30, the J gene TRBJ1-3; D gene unclear. The CDR3, as DNA: TGTGCCGCCGGGCCGCTATCTGGAAACACCATATATTTT. Translation gives CAAGPLSGNTIYF.